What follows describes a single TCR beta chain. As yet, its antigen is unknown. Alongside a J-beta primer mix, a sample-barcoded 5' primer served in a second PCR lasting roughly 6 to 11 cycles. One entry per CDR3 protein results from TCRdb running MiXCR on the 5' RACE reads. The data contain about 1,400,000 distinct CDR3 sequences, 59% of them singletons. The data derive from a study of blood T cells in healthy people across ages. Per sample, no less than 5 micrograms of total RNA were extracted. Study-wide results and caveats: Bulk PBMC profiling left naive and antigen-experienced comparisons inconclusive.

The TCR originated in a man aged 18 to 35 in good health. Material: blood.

The CDR3 nucleotides are TGTGCCAGCAGCCACCTTGTCAGGGAAGCTTTCTTT. This translates into CASSHLVREAFF. J is TRBJ1-1 and V is TRBV11-2, with D unresolved. Germline assignment: CDR1 SGHAT and CDR2 FQNNGV. The CDR3 runs to 12 residues. Trimming stripped 5 bases from V and 8 bases from J, with 12 bases between.